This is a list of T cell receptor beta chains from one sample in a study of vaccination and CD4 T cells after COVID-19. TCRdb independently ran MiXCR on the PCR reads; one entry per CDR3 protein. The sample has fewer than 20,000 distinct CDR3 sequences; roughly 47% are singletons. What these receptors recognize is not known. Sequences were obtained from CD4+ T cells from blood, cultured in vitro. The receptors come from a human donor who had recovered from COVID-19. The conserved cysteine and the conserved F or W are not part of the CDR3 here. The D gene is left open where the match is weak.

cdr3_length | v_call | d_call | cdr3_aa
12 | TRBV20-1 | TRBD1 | SARPGGMNYGYT
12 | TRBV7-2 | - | ASSLFPLNYGYT
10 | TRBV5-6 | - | ASSLVDNEQF
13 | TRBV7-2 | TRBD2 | ASSLWGEGADTQY
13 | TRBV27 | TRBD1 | ASSFRQGTYNEQF
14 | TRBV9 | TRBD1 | ASSVGVTGRSYEQY
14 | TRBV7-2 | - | ASSLARIMNTGELF
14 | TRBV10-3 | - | AISESPGQNTGELF
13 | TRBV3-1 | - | ASSQDQAVSYEQY
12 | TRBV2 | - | ASSVSLMNTEAF
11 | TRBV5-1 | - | ASSSGRNSPLH
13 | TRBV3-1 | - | ASSRGRPDEQPQH
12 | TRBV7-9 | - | ASSSAEGTDTQY
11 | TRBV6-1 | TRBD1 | ASTRDRNTEAF
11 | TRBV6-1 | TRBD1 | ASGTRTGNEQF
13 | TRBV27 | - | ATSGVRRGTDTQY
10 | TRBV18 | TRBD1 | ASQDRGHEQY
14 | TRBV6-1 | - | ASSEGAGRTKNIQY
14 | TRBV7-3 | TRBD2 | ASRPGTSGNTGELF
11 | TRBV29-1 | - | SVRTDSGETQY